This T cell receptor beta chain was observed in a study of T cell repertoires in cytomegalovirus infection. Background on the study: CMV infection and matching HLA type were both indicated by public TCR beta signatures.

TCRdb reprocessed the reads with MiXCR, giving one entry per CDR3 protein. This table holds approximately 750,000 distinct CDR3 sequences, about a third found once. As concerns this clonotype: Its target is unknown.

Study results and limitations: HLA-C-restricted, CMV-specific TCR beta clonotypes were dominant ex vivo. Cumulative public TCR beta family frequency identified carriers of CMV plus the relevant HLA.

Per germline, CDR1 DFQATT and CDR2 SNEGSKA (reference sequence). V was clipped by 4 bases and J by 7 bases; unmatched bases: 2. The CDR3 runs 11 residues. This sequence originates from a human donor in good health (CMV status not recorded). Some clones in this sample may be carry-over from other donors' samples. Material: PBMCs. The V and J genes are TRBV20-1 and TRBJ1-2; 8 bases are shared with TRBD1. CDR3 residues: CSATDRAGYTF. CDR3 DNA sequence: TGCAGTGCTACGGACAGGGCTGGCTACACCTTC.